This entry lists 30 T cell receptor beta chains sequenced from one sample in a study of control samples from healthy donors and cancer patients. Method: immunoSEQ multiplex PCR; TCRdb's copy keeps in-frame clones and lacks some. The sample has about 200,000 clones, roughly nine tenths seen once; the top ten hold approximately 2%. The material sequenced was blood. Source of these receptors: a man between 25 and 39 years old in good health.

J is TRBJ2-7 and V is TRBV11-2; perhaps TRBD2 as D (6 bases). V lost 1 base and J 4 bases, leaving 20 bases between the germline ends. Germline V gene lookup returns CDR1 SGHAT and CDR2 FQNNGV. The CDR3 loop spans 17 amino acids. The chain's CDR3 is CASSLVEGVLDFYEQYF. The CDR3 bases are TGTGCCAGCAGCTTAGTGGAGGGTGTCCTCGATTTTTACGAGCAGTACTTC.

V is TRBV5-1 and J is TRBJ1-6; 9 nucleotides align to TRBD1. CDR1 and CDR2 from the germline V gene are SGHRS and YFSETQ. With 4 bases clipped from V and 8 bases from J, the junction kept 7 bases outside the gene matches. This CDR3 region has 15 residues. The CDR3 is CASSPEDRGYSPLHF. The CDR3 DNA reads as TGCGCCAGCAGCCCCGAGGACAGGGGTTATTCACCCCTCCACTTT.

This clone was seen once. V gene TRBV24-1 combines with J gene TRBJ1-2; D is undetermined. The V end was cut by 4 bases, the J end by 8 bases, with 16 bases between. The CDR3 is 14 amino acids. The germline CDR1 and CDR2 sequences are KGHDR and SFDVKD. In nucleotides, the CDR3 is TGTGCCACCAGTGACCCCCAGGCCAGTTTCGGCTACACCTTC. This gives the protein CATSDPQASFGYTF.

The rearrangement uses TRBV5-1 and TRBJ2-7; TRBD1 matches 10 bases. This CDR3 region has 15 residues. From germline, CDR1 is SGHRS and CDR2 YFSETQ. The V gene end was trimmed by 4 bases and the J gene end by 4 bases; junction bases not matched to a gene: 8. The DNA for the CDR3 is TGCGCCAGCAGCCCATGGGACAGGGGCAGGTACGAGCAGTACTTC. Protein sequence: CASSPWDRGRYEQYF.

The chain is built from TRBV19 and TRBJ2-1; possibly TRBD1 or TRBD2 for D (5 bases each). Trimming removed 7 bases at V and 7 bases at J, with 29 bases between. Germline CDR1 reads LNHDA; CDR2 reads SQIVND (reference sequence). The CDR3 spans 18 residues. The CDR3 protein is CASKGDRRRGESLNEQFF. The CDR3 DNA is TGTGCCAGTAAAGGGGATAGACGAAGGGGAGAGTCGCTTAATGAGCAGTTCTTC.

This clone has a single count. The rearrangement links TRBV28 to TRBJ1-2; 7 bases match TRBD1. V lost 6 bases and J lost 4; bases outside the gene matches: 5. The CDR3 loop spans 13 amino acids. Germline V gives CDR1 MDHEN, CDR2 SYDVKM. CDR3 coding DNA: TGTGCCAGCAGCCTTGACAGGGTCTATGGCTACACCTTC. It specifies CASSLDRVYGYTF.

This clone occurred once. The rearrangement links TRBV11-2 to TRBJ2-7; 8 nucleotides agree with TRBD2. The junction had 8 bases not matched to a gene; V was cut back by 5 bases and J by 2 bases. This CDR3 spans 15 amino acids. Germline V lookup: CDR1 SGHAT, CDR2 FQNNGV. The CDR3 reads CASSPREGAPYEQYF. CDR3 DNA sequence: TGTGCCAGCAGCCCTCGGGAGGGTGCCCCCTACGAGCAGTACTTC. Full variable domain (rest looked up from reference TRBV11-2 and TRBJ2-7): EAGVAQSPRYKIIEKRQSVAFWCNPISGHATLYWYQQILGQGPKLLIQFQNNGVVDDSQLPKDRFSAERLKGVDSTLKIQPAKLEDSAVYLCASSPREGAPYEQYFGPGTRLTVT.

The chain uses TRBV30 and TRBJ1-6, with D possibly TRBD1 on 5 matching bases. V was clipped by 5 bases and J by 13 bases, with 24 bases between them. The CDR3 totals 15 residues. Germline assignment: CDR1 GTSNPN and CDR2 SVGIG (reference sequence). As DNA, the CDR3 is TGTGCCTGGGCCCCGAGACAGAGGGTTCAGGAGCCCCTCCACTTT. Its protein product is CAWAPRQRVQEPLHF.

The CDR3 DNA reads TGTGCCAGCAGCTTAGGGGTGAGCTTGGAGCAGTACTTC. Residues: CASSLGVSLEQYF. The V and J genes are TRBV7-2 and TRBJ2-7; no definite D call. This CDR3 is 13 amino acids long. Germline assignment: CDR1 SGHTA and CDR2 FQGNSA. The V gene lost 1 base and the J gene lost 7 bases, with 11 bases spanning the gap. Supplemented by reference TRBV7-2 and TRBJ2-7, the full variable domain reads GAGVSQSPSNKVTEKGKDVELRCDPISGHTALYWYRQSLGQGLEFLIYFQGNSAPDKSGLPSDRFSAERTGGSVSTLTIQRTQQEDSAVYLCASSLGVSLEQYFGPGTRLTVT.

The CDR3 here is CASSLAGGNYNEQFF. As DNA, the CDR3 is TGTGCCAGCAGCTTAGCGGGGGGGAATTACAATGAGCAGTTCTTC. This chain links TRBV7-9 with TRBJ2-1, with 7 bases matching TRBD2. Germline lookup yields CDR1 SEHNR and CDR2 FQNEAQ (reference sequence). The CDR3 is made up of 15 amino acids. J gave up 4 bases and V 0 bases, and 3 bases lay outside the gene matches.

The rearrangement uses TRBV6-2 or TRBV6-3 and TRBJ2-1, with a weak D call TRBD1 (6 bases). V lost 4 bases and J 8 bases, leaving 9 bases between the germline ends. The CDR3 runs to 12 residues. CDR1 is MNHEY and CDR2 is SVGEGT in the germline V gene. The chain's CDR3 is CASSSQGYEQFF. The CDR3 DNA reads as TGTGCCAGCAGTTCACAGGGCTATGAGCAGTTCTTC.

The chain carries TRBV6-4 and TRBJ2-2; weak D call: TRBD2 (5 bases). This CDR3 is 13 amino acids long. V lost 5 bases, J lost 6 bases, and 10 bases lay in between. Germline assignment: CDR1 MRHNA and CDR2 SNTAGT. The CDR3 here is CASSNRAAGELFF. The CDR3 DNA reads TGTGCCAGCAGTAATAGAGCGGCCGGGGAGCTGTTTTTT.

The rearrangement joins TRBV7-9 to TRBJ2-1, with D unclear. The CDR3 has 14 residues. Germline CDR1 SEHNR, CDR2 FQNEAQ (reference sequence). Trimming took 2 bases from V and 8 from J, leaving 13 bases between them. CDR3 region: CASSLIPFEDEQFF. CDR3 nucleotides: TGTGCCAGCAGCTTAATTCCTTTTGAAGATGAGCAGTTCTTC.

The rearrangement uses TRBV18 and TRBJ1-5; TRBD1 matches at 9 bases. Trimming cost V 3 bases and J 6 bases; bases outside gene matches: 9. This CDR3 comprises 16 residues. Germline loops: CDR1 KGHSH, CDR2 LQKENI. Here the CDR3 DNA reads TGTGCCAGCTCACCCGCCGGGACAGGGACAGGTCAGCCCCAGCATTTT. It specifies CASSPAGTGTGQPQHF.

This sequence joins TRBV15 and TRBJ1-1; 8 bases line up with TRBD1. Germline V gene sequence: CDR1 LNHNV, CDR2 YYDKDF (reference sequence). The CDR3 contains 19 residues. With V trimmed by 0 bases and J by 0 bases, 12 bases remained unmatched. In DNA form, the CDR3 reads TGTGCCACCAGCAGAGAAGTTATTCGGACAGGGACCATGAACACTGAAGCTTTCTTT. Amino acid sequence: CATSREVIRTGTMNTEAFF.

The CDR3 DNA follows: TGTGCCAGCAGCCAATTAGGACTAGCGGGGGGAAATCACCACGAGCAGTACTTC. It specifies CASSQLGLAGGNHHEQYF. The chain carries TRBV4-2 and TRBJ2-7; TRBD2 aligns across 14 bases. With V trimmed by 2 bases and J by 5 bases, 11 bases remained unmatched. Germline CDR1 LGHNA, CDR2 YNFKEQ. This CDR3 is built from 18 residues.

V usage is TRBV30 and J usage is TRBJ2-3; 8 nucleotides line up with TRBD2. J was trimmed by 3 bases and V by 0 bases; bases with no gene match: 5. Germline values: CDR1 GTSNPN, CDR2 SVGIG (reference sequence). This CDR3 contains 15 residues. CDR3 protein: CAWSVVAGRTDTQYF. CDR3 nucleotide sequence: TGTGCCTGGAGTGTGGTAGCGGGGAGGACAGATACGCAGTATTTT.

This clone came up a few times. This sequence joins TRBV5-6 and TRBJ1-2; D not resolved. From germline, CDR1 is SGHDT and CDR2 YYEEEE. V was clipped by 0 bases and J by 2 bases, with 8 bases between them. The length of the CDR3 is 14 residues. The CDR3 DNA follows: TGTGCCAGCAGCTTGGGACTTACGAACTATGGCTACACCTTC. Translated, it gives CASSLGLTNYGYTF.

CDR3 sequence: CASSLGGGLNTGELFF. The CDR3, as DNA: TGTGCCAGCAGCTTGGGTGGTGGACTGAACACCGGGGAGCTGTTTTTT. This sequence joins TRBV5-4 and TRBJ2-2; weak D call: TRBD2 (5 bases). V was clipped by 0 bases and J by 1 base, with 10 bases between them. This CDR3 contains 16 residues. Germline V gene data show CDR1 as SGHNT and CDR2 as YYREEE (reference sequence).

As for this clone: The junction does not match germline at one end; this may be a read error. The chain has TRBV5-6 and TRBJ1-1; D unresolved. The CDR3 consists of 15 residues. In germline, CDR1 is SGHDT, CDR2 YYEEEE. Written as DNA, the CDR3 is TGTGCCAGCAGGGGTTGGGGTTTTGCGAACAATGAAGCTTTCTTT. Protein: CASRGWGFANNEAFF. Supplemented by reference TRBV5-6 and TRBJ1-1, the full variable domain reads DAGVTQSPTHLIKTRGQQVTLRCSPKSGHDTVSWYQQALGQGPQFIFQYYEEEERQRGNFPDRFSGHQFPNYSSELNVNALLLGDSALYLCASRGWGFANNEAFFGQGTRLTVV.

The genes are TRBV21-1 and TRBJ1-2; the table's D call, TRBD1, was not checked against the DNA. TRBV21-1 is a listed pseudogene. The CDR3 length is 15 residues. The CDR3 sequence: CASSKGHGTYWGYTF. Written as DNA, the CDR3 is TGTGCCAGCAGCAAAGGCCACGGGACATATTGGGGCTACACCTTC.

This clone was seen just once. This chain uses TRBV19 with TRBJ1-2, with D possibly being TRBD1 (5 bases). The CDR3 length is 12 residues. Germline CDR1 is LNHDA and CDR2 is SQIVND (reference sequence). V lost 5 bases and J 4 bases, leaving 8 bases between the germline ends. The CDR3 DNA is TGTGCCAGTAGTGCCGACAGCTATGGCTACACCTTC. It translates to CASSADSYGYTF.

The J gene is TRBJ1-2, the V gene TRBV4-1; the D gene is possibly TRBD1 (6 bases). CDR3 length equals 14 residues. V was shortened by 4 bases and J by 2 bases, with 11 bases between the two germline ends. Germline V gives CDR1 MGHRA, CDR2 YSYEKL. The CDR3 region is CASSPRDNNYGYTF. The CDR3 coding sequence is TGCGCCAGCAGCCCCCGGGACAACAACTATGGCTACACCTTC.

This clone was picked up one time. V is TRBV28 and J is TRBJ2-3; D is unresolved. Trimming cost V 3 bases and J 4 bases, with 14 bases left between them. The germline V gene has CDR1 MDHEN and CDR2 SYDVKM. The CDR3 contains 15 residues. The CDR3 region is CASSFLSENADTQYF. DNA for the CDR3: TGTGCCAGCAGTTTCCTCTCGGAGAACGCAGATACGCAGTATTTT.

The chain combines TRBV2 with TRBJ2-5; possible D gene TRBD1, 6 bases. The germline V gene encodes CDR1 SNHLY and CDR2 FYNNEI. Trimming stripped 7 bases from V and 4 bases from J, with 13 bases between. The CDR3 is 13 residues long. For the CDR3, the DNA is TGTGCCAGCATCTCTGGGACAAGAGAGACCCAGTACTTC. Translating it yields CASISGTRETQYF.

V usage is TRBV7-9 and J usage is TRBJ1-3, with D unresolved. Per germline, CDR1 SEHNR and CDR2 FQNEAQ (reference sequence). V lost 8 bases to trimming and J lost 0 bases, with 14 bases between them. This CDR3 region has 15 residues. The CDR3 spells CASGRLEDSGNTIYF. CDR3 coding DNA: TGTGCCAGCGGGCGCCTGGAGGACTCTGGAAACACCATATATTTT.

The chain is built from TRBV3-1 (or the pseudogene TRBV3-2) and TRBJ2-2; D perhaps matches TRBD2 (7 bases). The V and J ends lost 4 bases and 4 bases respectively, with 13 bases between them. Germline values: CDR1 LGHDT, CDR2 YNNKEL (reference sequence). The CDR3 length is 15 residues. For the CDR3, the DNA is TGTGCCAGCAGCCCCCAGGGGAGGGCCACCGGGGAGCTGTTTTTT. Protein: CASSPQGRATGELFF.

This rearrangement joins TRBV12-5 to TRBJ2-7, with D maybe TRBD2 (6 bases). The CDR3 has 16 amino acids. Germline CDR1 and CDR2: LGHNT and FRNRAP. The V end lost 7 bases, the J end lost 2 bases, and 21 bases lay between the germline ends. The CDR3 loop reads CASARGSGLRPYEQYF. Here the CDR3 DNA reads TGTGCTAGTGCCCGGGGGTCTGGACTACGCCCCTACGAGCAGTACTTC. The entire variable domain, with the rest obtained from reference TRBV12-5 and TRBJ2-7, is as follows: DARVTQTPRHKVTEMGQEVTMRCQPILGHNTVFWYRQTMMQGLELLAYFRNRAPLDDSGMPKDRFSAEMPDATLATLKIQPSEPRDSAVYFCASARGSGLRPYEQYFGPGTRLTVT.

The gene calls are TRBV19 and TRBJ1-1; D not resolved. Looked up from germline, CDR1 is LNHDA and CDR2 is SQIVND (reference sequence). This CDR3 has 15 amino acids. The V and J ends lost 2 bases and 2 bases respectively, with 12 bases between them. The CDR3 reads CASSILLTVNTEAFF. The DNA for the CDR3 is TGTGCCAGTAGTATATTGCTGACCGTCAACACTGAAGCTTTCTTT.

This chain links TRBV5-1 with TRBJ2-1; D is possibly TRBD2 (6 bases). This CDR3 region has 13 residues. V lost 0 bases and J 12 bases, leaving 13 bases between the germline ends. Germline V gene sequence: CDR1 SGHRS, CDR2 YFSETQ. The CDR3: CASSLARTMGQFF. In DNA form, the CDR3 reads TGCGCCAGCAGCTTGGCCCGGACTATGGGGCAGTTCTTC.